This TCR beta chain appears in the sequencing data of a study of cytomegalovirus exposure and HLA in healthy donors. 13 Jbeta primers and 60 Vbeta primers were used for the PCR. The data were produced by immunoSEQ multiplex PCR, yet TCRdb's version contains in-frame clones alone and is incomplete. The sample shows approximately 150,000 clones, about three quarters of them seen only once. The CDR3 is made up of 14 amino acids. Germline CDR1 is LNHNV and CDR2 is YYDKDF (reference sequence). Deletions cut 0 bases from V and 5 bases from J, with 7 bases between. General study findings and limits: In a later analysis, donors in an Asian-associated ancestry cluster reportedly had fewer N-insertions in productive TCRs than the cohort mean. In a later analysis, HLA-associated beta chains showed higher expansion and lower generation probabilities than comparable chains. Analyses of presence/absence relied on an assumption of roughly uniform sequencing depth across donors.

On this clone: No antigen is known for it.

The chain recombines TRBV15 with TRBJ2-2; unclear D gene. This sequence was found in a man in his forties in good health and CMV-seronegative. Sequencing was carried out using PBMCs. The CDR3 region is CATSRDSSTGELFF. In DNA form, the CDR3 reads TGTGCCACCAGCAGAGACTCCTCTACCGGGGAGCTGTTTTTT.